This entry lists 22 T cell receptor beta chains sequenced from one sample in a study of T cell repertoires in cytomegalovirus infection. MiXCR, run by TCRdb on the reads, gives a single entry per CDR3 protein. The sample records almost 550,000 distinct CDR3 sequences, approximately 15% being singletons. The sample was CD8+ T cells from PBMCs. The receptors stem from a human donor in good health (CMV status not recorded). Some clones in this sample may be carry-over from other donors' samples.

This clonotype was found once. The chain links TRBV3-1 to TRBJ2-5; the match to TRBD2 covers 10 bases. This CDR3 has 20 amino acids. V was clipped by 1 base and J by 1 base; unmatched bases: 15. Germline V lookup: CDR1 LGHDT, CDR2 YNNKEL (reference sequence). CDR3 in DNA: TGTGCCAGCAGCCAAGTAGGTAGCGGGGGGACCCTCGTATTCCAAGAGACCCAGTACTTC. The encoded protein is CASSQVGSGGTLVFQETQYF.

This clonotype was observed many times. V gene TRBV7-8 combines with J gene TRBJ2-5; TRBD2 agrees at 9 bases. Losses at the gene ends were 6 bases for V and 2 bases for J; bases not matched to a gene: 13. The CDR3 is 17 residues long. The germline V gene encodes CDR1 SGHVS and CDR2 FQNEAQ. The DNA of the CDR3 is TGTGCCAGCAGACCCAGAGAGGAGCGGGAGGAACAAGAGACCCAGTACTTC. This gives the protein CASRPREEREEQETQYF.

This clonotype occurred many times. CDR3 loop: CASSLDRSSYNEQFF. The CDR3, as DNA: TGTGCCAGCAGCTTAGATCGGAGCTCCTACAATGAGCAGTTCTTC. The rearrangement links TRBV7-2 to TRBJ2-1; D not certain. Trimming stripped 1 base from V and 0 bases from J, with 7 bases between. The CDR3 contains 15 residues. The germline gives CDR1 SGHTA, CDR2 FQGNSA.

This clonotype was seen at least ten times. The chain couples TRBV12-3 or TRBV12-4 to TRBJ2-1; TRBD1 is a possible D gene (6 bases). The CDR3 is made up of 14 amino acids. V shed 7 bases and J shed 8 bases, with 18 bases lying between them. DNA for the CDR3: TGTGCCAGCAACCCGAATCTGGGGGCGGATGAGCAGTTCTTC. Amino acids: CASNPNLGADEQFF.

This clonotype was observed a handful of times. This chain links TRBV3-1 with TRBJ2-1; D ambiguous. The germline gives CDR1 LGHDT, CDR2 YNNKEL (reference sequence). V lost 4 bases to trimming and J lost 0 bases, with 16 bases between them. This CDR3 spans 17 amino acids. The CDR3: CASSLPYQASSYNEQFF. In DNA form, the CDR3 reads TGTGCCAGCAGCCTCCCTTACCAAGCAAGCTCCTACAATGAGCAGTTCTTC.

Only a few counts were recorded for this clonotype. Because the CDR3's place on the DNA is in doubt, the DNA is left out and the CDR3 is given as listed by TCRdb. The rearrangement links TRBV7-5 to TRBJ2-1; the table's TRBD2 call for D was not verified on the DNA. TRBV7-5 is deemed a pseudogene. 15 amino acids form the CDR3, both terminal residues included. CDR3 in amino acids: CISVPDPPRIDEQFF.

CDR3: CASSFLQGANTEAFF. CDR3 sequence (DNA): TGTGCCAGCAGTTTTTTACAGGGGGCTAACACTGAAGCTTTCTTT. This sequence joins TRBV27 and TRBJ1-1, with 9 bases lining up with TRBD1. The ends lost 3 bases at V and 2 bases at J; junction bases unmatched: 4. Germline V gene sequence: CDR1 MNHEY, CDR2 SMNVEV (reference sequence). The CDR3 is made up of 15 amino acids.

This clonotype was seen at least ten times. This sequence joins TRBV7-9 and TRBJ2-2; 7 nucleotides match TRBD2. Losses at the gene ends were 1 base for V and 5 bases for J; bases not matched to a gene: 7. CDR3 length: 16 amino acids. From germline, CDR1 is SEHNR and CDR2 FQNEAQ (reference sequence). CDR3 nucleotides: TGTGCCAGCAGCTTAGGCGGCGGGAGACGTACCGGGGAGCTGTTTTTT. Amino acids: CASSLGGGRRTGELFF.

The chain couples TRBV20-1 to TRBJ1-5; D not resolved. Per germline, CDR1 DFQATT and CDR2 SNEGSKA (reference sequence). This CDR3 is 13 amino acids long. Trimming removed 0 bases at V and 4 bases at J, with 7 bases between. CDR3 sequence: CSARDRRNQPQHF. The CDR3, as DNA: TGCAGTGCTAGAGATCGAAGGAATCAGCCCCAGCATTTT.

The gene calls are TRBV2 and TRBJ1-2; D remains unclear. This CDR3 is 14 amino acids long. V was shortened by 0 bases and J by 4 bases, with 9 bases between the two germline ends. The germline gives CDR1 SNHLY, CDR2 FYNNEI. CDR3 in DNA: TGTGCCAGCAGTGAAGCGGGCTATGGCTATGGCTACACCTTC. Its protein is CASSEAGYGYGYTF. Supplemented by reference TRBV2 and TRBJ1-2, the full variable domain reads EPEVTQTPSHQVTQMGQEVILRCVPISNHLYFYWYRQILGQKVEFLVSFYNNEISEKSEIFDDQFSVERPDGSNFTLKIRSTKLEDSAMYFCASSEAGYGYGYTFGSGTRLTVV.

This clonotype was observed a handful of times. The CDR3 sequence: CASSSGLTSLNTEAFF. CDR3 coding DNA: TGTGCCAGCAGCTCGGGTTTGACAAGTCTGAACACTGAAGCTTTCTTT. The gene calls are TRBV5-4 and TRBJ1-1; D is unclear. CDR1 is SGHNT, CDR2 YYREEE, per germline (reference sequence). Trimming pared 3 bases from V and 0 bases from J, leaving 15 bases between. The CDR3 is 16 amino acids.

The chain carries TRBV3-1 and TRBJ2-7, with 13 bases aligning to TRBD2. Germline assignment: CDR1 LGHDT and CDR2 YNNKEL (reference sequence). V trimming: 4 bases; J trimming: 0 bases; junction bases outside the gene matches: 3. The CDR3 runs to 16 residues. The CDR3 is CASSRGLAGASYEQYF. Written as DNA, the CDR3 is TGTGCCAGCAGCCGAGGACTAGCGGGGGCCTCCTACGAGCAGTACTTC.

This clonotype has a handful of counts. The chain carries TRBV5-5 and TRBJ1-6, with D possibly matching TRBD1 (5 bases). V lost 3 bases to trimming and J lost 7 bases, with 11 bases between them. CDR1 and CDR2 (germline): SGHKS, YYEKEE (reference sequence). This CDR3 comprises 14 residues. The CDR3 DNA is TGTGCCAGCAGCTGGGGGGGGTTGAATTCACCCCTCCACTTT. Translating it yields CASSWGGLNSPLHF.

This clonotype was seen many times. The CDR3 DNA follows: TGTGCCAGCAGTTCTCTGGGGGGGCATGGCTACACCTTC. Protein product: CASSSLGGHGYTF. V is TRBV27 and J is TRBJ1-2; D is perhaps TRBD1 (6 bases). The germline gives CDR1 MNHEY, CDR2 SMNVEV (reference sequence). CDR3 length: 13 amino acids. V lost 4 bases and J 6 bases, leaving 12 bases between the germline ends.

This clonotype occurred a few times. The chain recombines TRBV10-3 with TRBJ1-4; D gene ambiguous. V was cut by 0 bases and J by 0 bases, with 5 bases left in between. Germline-derived CDR1 and CDR2 are ENHRY and SYGVKD. The CDR3 has 15 amino acids. In nucleotides, the CDR3 is TGTGCCATCAGTGAGTCGTCCTCAACTAATGAAAAACTGTTTTTT. Amino acid sequence: CAISESSSTNEKLFF.

V gene TRBV20-1 combines with J gene TRBJ2-7; tentatively, D is TRBD1 (6 bases). The length of the CDR3 is 14 residues. Germline V gene sequence: CDR1 DFQATT, CDR2 SNEGSKA (reference sequence). Trimming stripped 3 bases from V and 0 bases from J, with 12 bases between. The CDR3 here is CSARPTGHSYEQYF. In DNA, the CDR3 is TGCAGTGCTAGGCCGACAGGCCACTCCTACGAGCAGTACTTC.

This sequence joins TRBV20-1 and TRBJ2-7, with unresolved D. CDR1 is DFQATT, CDR2 SNEGSKA, per germline (reference sequence). The CDR3 consists of 12 residues. The ends were cut back, 7 bases at V and 1 base at J, with 11 bases in the middle. The CDR3 region is CSVWSMSYEQYF. The CDR3 region has the DNA TGCAGTGTCTGGAGTATGTCCTACGAGCAGTACTTC.

A few counts support this clonotype. J is TRBJ2-7 and V is TRBV6-1, with 7 bases aligning to TRBD1. Germline CDR1 and CDR2: MNHNS and SASEGT. J gave up 3 bases and V 6 bases, and 11 bases lay outside the gene matches. There are 15 residues in the CDR3. The CDR3 region is CASSLLPGQIYEQYF. DNA of the CDR3: TGTGCCAGCAGCCTCCTTCCGGGACAGATCTACGAGCAGTACTTC.

This clonotype came up many times. The rearrangement links TRBV7-6 to TRBJ2-7; perhaps TRBD1 as D (6 bases). V shed 5 bases and J shed 3 bases, with 23 bases lying between them. Germline values: CDR1 SGHVS, CDR2 FNYEAQ. The CDR3 is 17 amino acids. In DNA, the CDR3 is TGTGCCAGCAGCCTCCGGGACAAGGCCGAATTAGTCTACGAGCAGTACTTC. Translated: CASSLRDKAELVYEQYF.

This clonotype has a single count. V gene TRBV3-1 combines with J gene TRBJ2-1, with 7 bases aligning to TRBD1. Trimming removed 3 bases from V and 7 bases from J; junction bases left unmatched: 9. The CDR3 runs to 15 residues. From germline, CDR1 is LGHDT and CDR2 YNNKEL (reference sequence). CDR3 bases: TGTGCCAGCAGCCACAACAGGGGCGCAGGGAATGAGCAGTTCTTC. This codes for CASSHNRGAGNEQFF.

This chain links TRBV2 with TRBJ1-6, with a possible D match to TRBD1 (6 bases). The germline V and J ends were trimmed by 6 bases and 5 bases, with 14 bases remaining between them. The CDR3 is 15 residues long. Germline lookup yields CDR1 SNHLY and CDR2 FYNNEI. DNA for the CDR3: TGTGCCAGCAGCTCCACAGGGAATGATAATTCACCCCTCCACTTT. Translation: CASSSTGNDNSPLHF.

V gene TRBV7-9 combines with J gene TRBJ2-7; D might be TRBD2 (6 bases). The CDR3 sequence is 16 residues long. V was trimmed by 4 bases and J by 0 bases, leaving 16 bases between them. Germline V CDR1 and CDR2: SEHNR, FQNEAQ (reference sequence). The DNA for the CDR3 is TGTGCCAGCAGCTCTAAGGAGCGGGCTAGCTCCTACGAGCAGTACTTC. Translated, it gives CASSSKERASSYEQYF.